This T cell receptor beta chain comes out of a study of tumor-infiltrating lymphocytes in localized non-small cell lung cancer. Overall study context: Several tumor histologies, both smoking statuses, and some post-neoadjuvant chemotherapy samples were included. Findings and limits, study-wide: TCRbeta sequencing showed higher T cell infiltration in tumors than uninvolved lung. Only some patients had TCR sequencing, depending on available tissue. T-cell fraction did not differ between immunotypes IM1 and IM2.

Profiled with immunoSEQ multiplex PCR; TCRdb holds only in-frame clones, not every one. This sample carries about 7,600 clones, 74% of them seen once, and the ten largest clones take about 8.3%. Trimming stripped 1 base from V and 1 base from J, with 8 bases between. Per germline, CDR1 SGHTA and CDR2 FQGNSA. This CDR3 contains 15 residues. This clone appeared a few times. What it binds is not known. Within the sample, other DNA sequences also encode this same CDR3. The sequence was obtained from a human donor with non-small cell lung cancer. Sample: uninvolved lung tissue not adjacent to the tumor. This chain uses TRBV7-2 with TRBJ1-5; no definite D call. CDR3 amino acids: CASSLEGNSNQPQHF. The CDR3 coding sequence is TGTGCCAGCAGCTTAGAAGGGAACAGCAATCAGCCCCAGCATTTT.